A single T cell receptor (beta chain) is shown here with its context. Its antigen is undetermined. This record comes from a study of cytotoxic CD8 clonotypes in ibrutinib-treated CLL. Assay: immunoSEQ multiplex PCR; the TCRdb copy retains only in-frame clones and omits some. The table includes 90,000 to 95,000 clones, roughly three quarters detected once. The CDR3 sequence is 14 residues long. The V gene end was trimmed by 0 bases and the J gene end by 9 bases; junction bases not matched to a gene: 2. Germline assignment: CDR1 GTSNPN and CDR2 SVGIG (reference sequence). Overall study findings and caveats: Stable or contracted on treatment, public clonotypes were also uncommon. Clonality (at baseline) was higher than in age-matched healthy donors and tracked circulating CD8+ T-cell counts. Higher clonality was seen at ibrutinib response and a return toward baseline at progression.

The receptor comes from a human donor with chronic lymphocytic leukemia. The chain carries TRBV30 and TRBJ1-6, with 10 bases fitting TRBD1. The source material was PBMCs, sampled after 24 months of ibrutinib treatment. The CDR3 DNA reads TGTGCCTGGAGTGTACGGACAGGGGGTTCACCCCTCCACTTT. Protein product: CAWSVRTGGSPLHF.